The present entry profiles one T cell receptor beta chain with its context. This sample is part of a study of blood T cell repertoires in COVID-19. About the research overall: Both acute and convalescent COVID-19 samples were obtained from the United States, Italy and Spain.

Data came from immunoSEQ multiplex PCR; TCRdb stores just in-frame clones and leaves some out. The table lists roughly 300,000 clones, 87% of them singletons, with approximately 5% in the top ten. V was clipped by 1 base and J by 14 bases, with 14 bases between them. Germline V gene sequence: CDR1 LNHDA, CDR2 SQIVND (reference sequence). CDR3 size: 13 residues. This sequence originates from a woman younger than 45 who had recovered from COVID-19. The V call is TRBV19, the J call TRBJ1-4; tentatively, D is TRBD1 (5 bases). The sample was PBMCs or T cells enriched from blood (not recorded which). The CDR3: CASSIGRGAALFF. The DNA of the CDR3 is TGTGCCAGTAGTATAGGGAGGGGCGCGGCGCTGTTTTTT.